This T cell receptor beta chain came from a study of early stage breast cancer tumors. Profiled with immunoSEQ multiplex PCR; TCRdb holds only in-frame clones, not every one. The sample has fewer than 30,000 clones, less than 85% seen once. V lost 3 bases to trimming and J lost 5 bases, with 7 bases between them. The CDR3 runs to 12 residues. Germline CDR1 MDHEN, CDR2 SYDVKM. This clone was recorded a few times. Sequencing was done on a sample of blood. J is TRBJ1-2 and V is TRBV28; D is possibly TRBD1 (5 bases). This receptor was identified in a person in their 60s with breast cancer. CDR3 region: CASSLDNYGYTF. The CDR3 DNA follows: TGTGCCAGCAGTTTGGACAATTATGGCTACACCTTC.